The clone carrying this TCR beta chain was counted a few times. Antigen specificity is unknown. Germline values: CDR1 SEHNR, CDR2 FQNEAQ (reference sequence). The CDR3 is made up of 13 amino acids. The record originates from a study of blood T cells in healthy people across ages. Study-wide points: Unsorted PBMCs prevented conclusive naive versus antigen-experienced comparison. Expanded clonotype changes were possibly confounded by unknown donor CMV status. Roughly linear declines in TCR beta diversity per million T cells occurred with age.

It was with a sample-barcoded 5' primer and a J-beta primer mix that a second PCR of roughly 7 to 12 cycles was run. Using its own MiXCR run on the 5' RACE reads, TCRdb lists one record per CDR3 protein. The profile shows 720,000 or so distinct CDR3 sequences, 40% to 45% of them singletons. The sample comprised blood. This sequence joins TRBV7-9 and TRBJ2-5, with D tentatively TRBD1 or TRBD2 (5 bases each). The J call may be wrong; the DNA end is better matched by TRBJ2-7. This TCR came from a man older than 75 in good health. The CDR3 coding sequence is TGTGCCAGCAGGGGGGACGGTTTCTACGAGCAGTACTTC. Translated: CASRGDGFYEQYF.